This T cell receptor beta chain comes out of a study of shared clonotypes between healthy human individuals. Study-level results: Generally, estimated richness proved larger in naive subsets than it did in memory subsets.

Data came from immunoSEQ multiplex PCR; TCRdb stores just in-frame clones and leaves some out. This sample has approximately 2.5 million clones, with around nine tenths found just once. Regarding this clone: Its cognate antigen is unknown.

This CDR3 has 15 amino acids. V dropped 4 bases and J dropped 5; count of bases not matched to a gene: 11. CDR1 is MGHRA, CDR2 YSYEKL, per germline. The sequence derives from a man aged 18-30 years in good health. Sequenced sample: naive CD4+ T cells sorted from blood. This sample's subset: CD45RA+ positively selected. The chain carries TRBV4-1 and TRBJ2-7; 7 bases are a match to TRBD1. CDR3 protein: CASSRVNRGPNEQYF. The DNA of the CDR3 is TGCGCCAGCAGCCGAGTAAACAGGGGCCCCAACGAGCAGTACTTC.